The entry that follows covers one T cell receptor beta chain sequence. No antigen is known for it. Other nucleotide sequences from this sample produce the same CDR3. Sequencing used immunoSEQ v3. Libraries were sequenced to 2 million or so read pairs (survey) or roughly 4.5-6.5 million (deep). Generated by immunoSEQ multiplex PCR, the TCRdb table keeps only in-frame clones and is missing some. The sample includes tens of thousands of clones, approximately 86% seen only once; the top ten take 4% to 6%. Noted time point: pre-treatment sample, taken before nivolumab and TIL therapy. V lost 2 bases and J 4 bases, leaving 7 bases between the germline ends. The CDR3 is made up of 13 amino acids. Germline loops: CDR1 KGHSH, CDR2 LQKENI. The data originate from a study of TIL therapy for anti-PD-1-resistant metastatic lung cancer. Study context: Four tumors were EGFR-mutant and two were ALK-rearranged. Tumors carried a median roughly 1.5 non-synonymous mutations per megabase.

Study-wide results and limits: Infused TIL clonotypes partially replaced the baseline blood repertoire, then decayed over months.

The input for sequencing was blood, taken at baseline. This receptor was taken from a person between 30 and 80 years old with non-small cell lung cancer. V gene TRBV18 combines with J gene TRBJ2-3; D gene ambiguous. CDR3 residues: CASSPDVADTQYF. DNA of the CDR3: TGTGCCAGCTCACCAGATGTGGCAGATACGCAGTATTTT.